The 5 T cell receptor beta chains in this list originate from one sample, sequenced in a study of blood T cell repertoires in COVID-19. Only in-frame clones appear in the TCRdb table, and some are missing; sequencing was by immunoSEQ multiplex PCR. Among around 80,000 clones listed, around 80% were seen once. The sequenced sample consisted of peripheral blood. These receptors all come from a man older than 75 with acute or convalescent COVID-19.

This rearrangement joins TRBV2 to TRBJ1-6; TRBD1 matches at 7 bases. The length of the CDR3 is 17 residues. J was trimmed by 5 bases and V by 6 bases; bases with no gene match: 13. In germline, CDR1 is SNHLY, CDR2 FYNNEI. The CDR3 is CASRRFDRESNNSPLHF. The CDR3 bases are TGTGCCAGCAGAAGGTTTGACAGGGAATCAAATAATTCACCCCTCCACTTT.

The CDR3 DNA is TGTGTAACGGGGGACACTGAAGCTTTCTTT. This translates into CVTGDTEAFF. V is TRBV30 and J is TRBJ1-1, with D possibly matching TRBD1 (5 bases). The CDR3 totals 10 residues. From germline, CDR1 is GTSNPN and CDR2 SVGIG (reference sequence).

This clone was detected once. CDR3 sequence: CASSAGLAGSTDTQYF. Here the CDR3 DNA reads TGTGCCAGCAGCGCGGGACTAGCGGGAAGCACAGATACGCAGTATTTT. The chain links TRBV9 to TRBJ2-3; 13 bases line up with TRBD2. The CDR3 sequence is 16 residues long. With 3 bases clipped from V and 0 bases from J, the junction kept 1 base outside the gene matches. In germline, CDR1 is SGDLS, CDR2 YYNGEE.

The chain couples TRBV3-1 (or the pseudogene TRBV3-2) to TRBJ2-3; 7 bases line up with TRBD2. The CDR3 loop spans 15 amino acids. V lost 1 base and J lost 1; bases outside the gene matches: 2. Germline-derived CDR1 and CDR2 are LGHDT and YNNKEL (reference sequence). This CDR3 is CASSQGGGGTDTQYF. The DNA for the CDR3 is TGTGCCAGCAGCCAAGGGGGAGGGGGCACAGATACGCAGTATTTT.

This clone was detected only once. The V gene is TRBV10-3, the J gene TRBJ1-2, with 8 bases that match TRBD1. V gave up 5 bases and J gave up 6 bases; unmatched junction bases: 5. This CDR3 comprises 13 residues. The V gene's germline CDR1 is ENHRY and CDR2 SYGVKD. CDR3 nucleotides: TGTGCCATCAGTCCCGGACAGGGTCATGGCTACACCTTC. Translating it yields CAISPGQGHGYTF.